These T cell receptor beta chains were read from a single sample in a study of OX40 agonist ivuxolimab in advanced cancers. Sequencing was performed with immunoSEQ multiplex PCR; in TCRdb, only in-frame clones are kept and a portion is missing. The table shows 42,000 or so clones, with about 81% occurring only once. The starting material was CD4+ or CD8+ T cells sorted from blood, obtained in a trial of the OX40 agonist ivuxolimab. The receptors derive from an adult with an advanced solid tumor such as melanoma, head and neck, liver or kidney cancer. The CDR3 runs from the conserved cysteine through the conserved F or W. Each record gives: V gene, J gene, D gene, clone size, CDR3 protein, CDR3 DNA. A D gene is named only where the DNA matches it firmly. Clone size is not always given. Where it is, it says once, few, many or a class for expanded clones.

>TRBV15|TRBJ2-3|-|-
CATSRQRGGAADTQYF
TGTGCCACCAGCAGGCAGCGAGGGGGGGCGGCAGATACGCAGTATTTT
>TRBV2|TRBJ2-2|-|-
CASKIGVTGELFF
TGTGCCAGCAAAATTGGCGTGACCGGGGAGCTGTTTTTT
>TRBV2|TRBJ2-2|TRBD2|-
CASKGLVNTGELFF
TGTGCCAGCAAAGGACTAGTGAACACCGGGGAGCTGTTTTTT
>TRBV7-9|TRBJ2-1|-|-
CASSPRGGEQFF
TGTGCCAGCAGCCCCAGGGGTGGTGAGCAGTTCTTC
>TRBV6-6|TRBJ2-7|TRBD2|once
CASSYSPGTIDEQYF
TGTGCCAGCAGTTACTCCCCCGGGACTATCGACGAGCAGTACTTC
>TRBV7-6|TRBJ1-5|-|-
CASSLDQGFNQPQHF
TGTGCCAGCAGCTTAGATCAGGGTTTCAATCAGCCCCAGCATTTT
>TRBV7-3|TRBJ2-5|-|-
CASSLGVEETQYF
TGTGCCAGCAGCTTAGGTGTCGAAGAGACCCAGTACTTC
>TRBV5-6|TRBJ2-3|TRBD2|-
CASSLELAGADTQYF
TGTGCCAGCAGCTTGGAACTAGCGGGAGCAGATACGCAGTATTTT
>TRBV15|TRBJ2-7|-|-
CATSVGAYEQYF
TGTGCCACCAGTGTGGGCGCCTACGAGCAGTACTTC
>TRBV4-2|TRBJ2-3|TRBD2|-
CASSQAASGGGMGTQYF
TGTGCCAGCAGCCAAGCGGCTAGCGGGGGAGGAATGGGTACGCAGTATTTT
>TRBV9|TRBJ1-3|-|few
CASSVDHSGNTIYF
TGTGCCAGCAGCGTAGACCACTCTGGAAACACCATATATTTT
>TRBV5-5|TRBJ1-3|-|-
CASSLSGAGNTIYF
TGTGCCAGCAGCTTATCCGGAGCTGGAAACACCATATATTTT
>TRBV2|TRBJ2-5|TRBD2|-
CASSLTGGGETQYF
TGTGCCAGCAGCTTAACGGGAGGAGGAGAGACCCAGTACTTC
>TRBV29-1|TRBJ1-5|-|-
CSVGDTYNQPQHF
TGCAGCGTTGGGGACACCTACAATCAGCCCCAGCATTTT
>TRBV9|TRBJ1-2|-|-
CASSARGTGPLPNYGYTF
TGTGCCAGCAGCGCAAGAGGTACAGGGCCCTTACCTAACTATGGCTACACCTTC
>TRBV21-1|TRBJ2-1|-|-
CASSTARPSKDICEQFF
TGTGCCAGCAGCACAGCCCGACCTTCAAAAGATATTTGTGAGCAGTTCTTC
>TRBV7-9|TRBJ1-3|-|-
CASSVQFAIYF
TGTGCCAGCAGCGTGCAGTTCGCCATATATTTT
>TRBV29-1|TRBJ2-3|TRBD2|once
CSVSSGSSYTQYF
TGCAGCGTTTCTAGCGGGAGTTCGTACACGCAGTATTTT
>TRBV7-9|TRBJ2-1|-|-
CASSLVVYEQFF
TGTGCCAGCAGCTTAGTGGTATATGAGCAGTTCTTC
>TRBV29-1|TRBJ1-1|-|once
CSVDLANTEAFF
TGCAGCGTTGATTTGGCGAACACTGAAGCTTTCTTT
>TRBV11-2|TRBJ1-2|-|-
CASSPGQNYGYTF
TGTGCCAGCAGCCCGGGGCAGAACTATGGCTACACCTTC
>TRBV23-1|TRBJ2-3|TRBD2|-
CASSQSQSELAGETDTQYF
TGCGCCAGCAGTCAATCTCAATCGGAACTAGCGGGAGAAACAGATACGCAGTATTTT
>TRBV7-9|TRBJ1-4|TRBD1|once
CASSLGTDNEKLLF
TGTGCCAGCAGCCTTGGGACAGATAATGAAAAACTGCTTTTT
>TRBV10-3|TRBJ2-3|-|once
CAISESSPLSADTQYF
TGTGCCATCAGTGAGTCGTCCCCCCTCTCCGCAGATACGCAGTATTTT
>TRBV5-8|TRBJ1-4|-|few
CASSFGVNEKLFF
TGTGCCAGCAGCTTCGGGGTTAATGAAAAACTGTTTTTT
>TRBV29-1|TRBJ2-1|TRBD2|few
CSVEGLAGRGLDEQFF
TGCAGCGTTGAAGGTCTAGCGGGAAGGGGGTTGGATGAGCAGTTCTTC
>TRBV5-1|TRBJ1-1|TRBD1|-
CASSLTGVNTEAFF
TGCGCCAGCAGCTTGACAGGGGTGAACACTGAAGCTTTCTTT
>TRBV7-9|TRBJ1-2|TRBD1|-
CASSPLTGVGGNYGYTF
TGTGCCAGCAGCCCCCTGACAGGGGTTGGTGGGAACTATGGCTACACCTTC
>TRBV27|TRBJ2-7|TRBD2|-
CASRTGGSYEQYF
TGTGCCAGCAGGACGGGGGGATCCTACGAGCAGTACTTC
>TRBV11-3|TRBJ2-3|-|-
CASSLAGGPDTQYF
TGTGCCAGCAGCTTAGCCGGAGGGCCAGATACGCAGTATTTT
>TRBV5-1|TRBJ2-5|TRBD2|-
CASSLASGSWQETQYF
TGCGCCAGCAGCTTGGCTAGCGGGAGTTGGCAAGAGACCCAGTACTTC
>TRBV28|TRBJ1-6|-|-
CASQSIWALHF
TGTGCCAGCCAATCGATTTGGGCCCTCCACTTT
>TRBV27|TRBJ1-2|-|-
CASSLGRGNYGYTF
TGTGCCAGCAGTTTAGGTAGGGGAAACTATGGCTACACCTTC
>TRBV4-1|TRBJ1-6|-|-
CASSQEGQGDSPLHF
TGCGCCAGCAGCCAAGAGGGGCAGGGAGATTCACCCCTCCACTTT
>TRBV28|TRBJ1-2|-|-
CASSSGQFYGYTF
TGTGCCAGCAGTTCGGGACAATTCTATGGCTACACCTTC
>TRBV6-5|TRBJ2-7|TRBD2|once
CASKDSAGGYEQYF
TGTGCCAGCAAAGATTCAGCGGGGGGCTACGAGCAGTACTTC
>TRBV5-1|TRBJ1-1|-|-
CASSSDRGNTEAFF
TGCGCCAGCAGCTCGGACAGAGGAAACACTGAAGCTTTCTTT
>TRBV28|TRBJ2-5|TRBD2|once
CASKLAGDQETQYF
TGTGCCAGCAAGTTAGCGGGGGACCAAGAGACCCAGTACTTC
>TRBV25-1|TRBJ2-5|-|-
CASSEMGGGEWTQYF
TGTGCCAGCAGTGAGATGGGTGGAGGGGAATGGACCCAGTACTTC
>TRBV29-1|TRBJ2-4|TRBD1|-
CSVDQGGEDIQYF
TGCAGCGTTGACCAAGGGGGCGAGGACATTCAGTACTTC
>TRBV9|TRBJ1-1|-|-
CASSPGRRGGLGNTEAFF
TGTGCCAGCAGCCCAGGACGGCGGGGTGGGCTTGGGAACACTGAAGCTTTCTTT
>TRBV9|TRBJ2-3|-|-
CASSLTTTDTQYF
TGTGCCAGCAGCCTCACGACGACAGATACGCAGTATTTT
>TRBV10-3|TRBJ2-4|TRBD1|once
CAISGGQGLGNIQYF
TGTGCCATCAGTGGGGGACAGGGGCTAGGAAACATTCAGTACTTC
>TRBV14|TRBJ1-1|-|-
CASSQQIYNTEAFF
TGTGCCAGCAGCCAACAGATTTACAACACTGAAGCTTTCTTT
>TRBV18|TRBJ2-6|-|few
CASTRESGANVLTF
TGTGCCAGCACGAGGGAATCTGGGGCCAACGTCCTGACTTTC
>TRBV18|TRBJ1-1|-|-
CASSRGQGSFMNTEAFF
TGTGCCAGCTCACGGGGGCAGGGGAGTTTTATGAACACTGAAGCTTTCTTT
>TRBV5-1|TRBJ2-2|-|-
CASSDWDSPGELFF
TGCGCCAGCAGCGATTGGGACTCCCCCGGGGAGCTGTTTTTT
>TRBV5-1|TRBJ1-2|TRBD1|-
CASSLEPGQGAIGYTF
TGCGCCAGCAGCTTGGAACCGGGACAGGGGGCTATAGGCTACACCTTC
>TRBV7-9|TRBJ1-1|TRBD1|-
CASSIWTGLDTEAFF
TGTGCCAGCAGCATCTGGACAGGCTTGGACACTGAAGCTTTCTTT
>TRBV5-6|TRBJ2-7|TRBD2|-
CASSLRLAGGNEQYF
TGTGCCAGCAGCTTGAGGCTAGCGGGAGGCAACGAGCAGTACTTC
>TRBV6-5|TRBJ2-7|TRBD1|few
CASSSPGQTSYEQYF
TGTGCCAGCAGTTCCCCGGGACAGACTTCCTACGAGCAGTACTTC
>TRBV18|TRBJ2-3|TRBD2|-
CASSTLAGNTDTQYF
TGTGCCAGCTCAACCCTAGCGGGGAACACAGATACGCAGTATTTT
>TRBV28|TRBJ2-2|-|-
CASRNANTGELFF
TGTGCCAGCAGAAACGCGAACACCGGGGAGCTGTTTTTT
>TRBV6-1|TRBJ1-5|TRBD1|-
CASSLQGALNQPQHF
TGTGCCAGCAGTTTACAGGGGGCTCTCAATCAGCCCCAGCATTTT